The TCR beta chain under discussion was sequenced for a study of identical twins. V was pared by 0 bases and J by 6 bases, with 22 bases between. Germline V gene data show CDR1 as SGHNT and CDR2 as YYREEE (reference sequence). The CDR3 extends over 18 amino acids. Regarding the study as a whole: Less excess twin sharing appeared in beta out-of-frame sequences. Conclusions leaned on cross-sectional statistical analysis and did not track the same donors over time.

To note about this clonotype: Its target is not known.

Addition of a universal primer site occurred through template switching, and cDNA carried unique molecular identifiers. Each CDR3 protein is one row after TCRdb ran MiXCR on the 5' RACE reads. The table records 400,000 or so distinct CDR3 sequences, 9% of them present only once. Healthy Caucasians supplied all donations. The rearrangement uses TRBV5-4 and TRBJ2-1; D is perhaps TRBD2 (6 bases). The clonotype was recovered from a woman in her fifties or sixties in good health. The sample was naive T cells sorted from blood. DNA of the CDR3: TGTGCCAGCAGCTTGGGTCCCCAGGGACTTGGAGGTCTCAATGAGCAGTTCTTC. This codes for CASSLGPQGLGGLNEQFF.